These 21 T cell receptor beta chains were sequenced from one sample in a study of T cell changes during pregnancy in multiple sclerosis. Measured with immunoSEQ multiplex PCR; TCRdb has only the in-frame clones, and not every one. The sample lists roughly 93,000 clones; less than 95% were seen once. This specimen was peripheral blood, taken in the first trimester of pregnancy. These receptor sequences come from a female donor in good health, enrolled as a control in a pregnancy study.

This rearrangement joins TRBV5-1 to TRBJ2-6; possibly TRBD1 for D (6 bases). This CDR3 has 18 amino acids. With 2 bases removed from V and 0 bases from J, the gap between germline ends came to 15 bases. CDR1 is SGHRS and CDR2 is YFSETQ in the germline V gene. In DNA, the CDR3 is TGCGCCAGCAGCTTCAGGGGCCCTCACCTCTCTGGGGCCAACGTCCTGACTTTC. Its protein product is CASSFRGPHLSGANVLTF. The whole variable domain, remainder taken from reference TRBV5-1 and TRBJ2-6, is KAGVTQTPRYLIKTRGQQVTLSCSPISGHRSVSWYQQTPGQGLQFLFEYFSETQRNKGNFPGRFSGRQFSNSRSEMNVSTLELGDSALYLCASSFRGPHLSGANVLTFGAGSRLTVL.

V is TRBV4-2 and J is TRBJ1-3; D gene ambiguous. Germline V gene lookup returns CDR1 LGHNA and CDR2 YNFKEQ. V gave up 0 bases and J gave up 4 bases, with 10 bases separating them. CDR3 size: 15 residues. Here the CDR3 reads CASSQERGPGNTIYF. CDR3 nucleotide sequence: TGTGCCAGCAGCCAAGAAAGAGGCCCGGGAAACACCATATATTTT.

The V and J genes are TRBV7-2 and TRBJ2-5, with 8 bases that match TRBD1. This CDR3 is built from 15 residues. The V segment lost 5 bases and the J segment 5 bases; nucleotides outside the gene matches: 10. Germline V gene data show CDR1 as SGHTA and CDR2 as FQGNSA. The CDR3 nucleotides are TGTGCCAGCAGCAACGGACAGGGTCGACGGGAGACCCAGTACTTC. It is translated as CASSNGQGRRETQYF.

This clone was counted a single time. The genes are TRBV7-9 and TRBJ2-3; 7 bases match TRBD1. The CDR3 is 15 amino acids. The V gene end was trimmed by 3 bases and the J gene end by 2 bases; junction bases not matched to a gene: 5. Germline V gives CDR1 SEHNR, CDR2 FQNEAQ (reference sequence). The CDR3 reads CASSFPGQNTDTQYF. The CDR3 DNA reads TGTGCCAGCAGCTTTCCGGGACAGAACACAGATACGCAGTATTTT.

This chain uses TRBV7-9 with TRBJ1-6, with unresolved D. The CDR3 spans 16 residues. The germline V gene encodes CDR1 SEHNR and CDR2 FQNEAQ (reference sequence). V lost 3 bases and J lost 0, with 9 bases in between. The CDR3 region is CASSFYKISYNSPLHF. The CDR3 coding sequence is TGTGCCAGCAGCTTTTACAAGATCTCCTATAATTCACCCCTCCACTTT. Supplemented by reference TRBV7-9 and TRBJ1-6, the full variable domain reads DTGVSQNPRHKITKRGQNVTFRCDPISEHNRLYWYRQTLGQGPEFLTYFQNEAQLEKSRLLSDRFSAERPKGSFSTLEIQRTEQGDSAMYLCASSFYKISYNSPLHFGNGTRLTVT.

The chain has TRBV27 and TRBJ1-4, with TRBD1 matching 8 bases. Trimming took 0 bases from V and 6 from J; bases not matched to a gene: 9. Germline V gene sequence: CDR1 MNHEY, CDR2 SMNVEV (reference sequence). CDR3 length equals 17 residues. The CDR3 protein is CASSLSAAGGKDEKLFF. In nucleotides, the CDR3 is TGTGCCAGCAGTTTATCCGCAGCAGGGGGCAAGGATGAAAAACTGTTTTTT. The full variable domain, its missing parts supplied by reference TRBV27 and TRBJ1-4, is EAQVTQNPRYLITVTGKKLTVTCSQNMNHEYMSWYRQDPGLGLRQIYYSMNVEVTDKGDVPEGYKVSRKEKRNFPLILESPSPNQTSLYFCASSLSAAGGKDEKLFFGSGTQLSVL.

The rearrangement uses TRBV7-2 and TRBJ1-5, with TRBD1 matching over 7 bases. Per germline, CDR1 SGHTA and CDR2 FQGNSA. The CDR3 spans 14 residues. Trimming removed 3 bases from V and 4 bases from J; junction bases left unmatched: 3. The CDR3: CASSFLGQNQPQHF. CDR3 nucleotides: TGTGCCAGCAGCTTTTTGGGACAGAATCAGCCCCAGCATTTT.

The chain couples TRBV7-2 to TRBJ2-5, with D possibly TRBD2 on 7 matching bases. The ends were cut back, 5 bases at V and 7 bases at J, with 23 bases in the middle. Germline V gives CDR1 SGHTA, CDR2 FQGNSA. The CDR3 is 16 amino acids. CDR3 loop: CASSARGGGSLPTQYF. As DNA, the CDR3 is TGTGCCAGCAGCGCTAGGGGAGGGGGTAGCCTCCCGACCCAGTACTTC.

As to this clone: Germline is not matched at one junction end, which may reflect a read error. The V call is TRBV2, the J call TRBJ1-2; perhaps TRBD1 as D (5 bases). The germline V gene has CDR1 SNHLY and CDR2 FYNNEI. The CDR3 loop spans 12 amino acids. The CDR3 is CASSADAGTIQF. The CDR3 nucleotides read TGTGCCAGCAGTGCGGACGCCGGGACTATCCAATTC.

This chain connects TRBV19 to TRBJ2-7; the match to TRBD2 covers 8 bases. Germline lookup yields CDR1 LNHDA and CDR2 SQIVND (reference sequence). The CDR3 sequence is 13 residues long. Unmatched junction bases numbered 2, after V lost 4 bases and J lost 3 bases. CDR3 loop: CASSTGLVYEQYF. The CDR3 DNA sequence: TGTGCCAGTAGTACGGGACTAGTCTACGAGCAGTACTTC.

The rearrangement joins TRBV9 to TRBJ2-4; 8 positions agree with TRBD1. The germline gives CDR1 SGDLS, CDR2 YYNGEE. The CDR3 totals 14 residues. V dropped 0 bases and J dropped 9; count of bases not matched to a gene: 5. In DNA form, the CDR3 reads TGTGCCAGCAGCGTAGACCAGGGGGCAGGCATTCAGTACTTC. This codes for CASSVDQGAGIQYF.

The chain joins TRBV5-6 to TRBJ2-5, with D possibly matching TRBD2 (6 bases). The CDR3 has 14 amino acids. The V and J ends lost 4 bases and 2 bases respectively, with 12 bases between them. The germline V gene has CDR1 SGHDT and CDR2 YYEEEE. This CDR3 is CASSASTRQETQYF. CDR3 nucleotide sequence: TGTGCCAGCAGCGCATCGACTAGGCAAGAGACCCAGTACTTC.

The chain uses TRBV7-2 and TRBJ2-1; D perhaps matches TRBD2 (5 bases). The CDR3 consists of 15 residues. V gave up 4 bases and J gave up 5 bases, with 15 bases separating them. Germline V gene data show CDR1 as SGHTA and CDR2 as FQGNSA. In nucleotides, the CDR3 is TGTGCCAGCAGCTCGAGGGCCTCTCGTCACAATGAGCAGTTCTTC. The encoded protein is CASSSRASRHNEQFF. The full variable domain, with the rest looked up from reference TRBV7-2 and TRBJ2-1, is GAGVSQSPSNKVTEKGKDVELRCDPISGHTALYWYRQSLGQGLEFLIYFQGNSAPDKSGLPSDRFSAERTGGSVSTLTIQRTQQEDSAVYLCASSSRASRHNEQFFGPGTRLTVL.

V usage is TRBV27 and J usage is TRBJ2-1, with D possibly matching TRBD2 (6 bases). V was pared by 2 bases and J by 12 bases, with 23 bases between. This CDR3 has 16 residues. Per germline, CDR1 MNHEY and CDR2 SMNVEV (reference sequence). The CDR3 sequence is CASSLLSGGGPLRQFF. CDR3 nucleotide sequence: TGTGCCAGCAGTTTACTTTCGGGCGGAGGGCCACTGAGGCAGTTCTTC.

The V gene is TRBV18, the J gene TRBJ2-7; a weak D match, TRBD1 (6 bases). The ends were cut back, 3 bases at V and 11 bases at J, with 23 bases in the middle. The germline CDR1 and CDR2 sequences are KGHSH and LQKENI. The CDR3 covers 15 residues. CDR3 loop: CASSPSLNRVGSEYF. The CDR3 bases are TGTGCCAGCTCACCGAGTTTAAACAGGGTGGGGTCGGAGTACTTC.

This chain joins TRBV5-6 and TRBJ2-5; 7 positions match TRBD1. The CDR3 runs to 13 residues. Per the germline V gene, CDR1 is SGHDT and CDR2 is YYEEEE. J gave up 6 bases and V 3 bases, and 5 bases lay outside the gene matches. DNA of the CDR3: TGTGCCAGCAGCTCCACAGGGGAACAGACCCAGTACTTC. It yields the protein CASSSTGEQTQYF. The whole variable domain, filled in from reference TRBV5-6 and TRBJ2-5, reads DAGVTQSPTHLIKTRGQQVTLRCSPKSGHDTVSWYQQALGQGPQFIFQYYEEEERQRGNFPDRFSGHQFPNYSSELNVNALLLGDSALYLCASSSTGEQTQYFGPGTRLLVL.

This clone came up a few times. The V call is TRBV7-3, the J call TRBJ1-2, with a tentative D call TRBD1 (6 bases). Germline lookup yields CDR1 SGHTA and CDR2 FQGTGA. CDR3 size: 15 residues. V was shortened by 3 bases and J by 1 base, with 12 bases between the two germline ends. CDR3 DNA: TGTGCCAGCAGCTTCGGGGGGCCGAGTAACTATGGCTACACCTTC. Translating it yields CASSFGGPSNYGYTF.

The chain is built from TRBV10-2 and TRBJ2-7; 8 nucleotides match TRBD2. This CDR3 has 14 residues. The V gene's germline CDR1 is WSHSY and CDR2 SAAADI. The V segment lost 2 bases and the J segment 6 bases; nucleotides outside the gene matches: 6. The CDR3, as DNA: TGCGCCAGCAGTGAGCCGGGACTAGTTTCCGAGCAGTACTTC. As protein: CASSEPGLVSEQYF.

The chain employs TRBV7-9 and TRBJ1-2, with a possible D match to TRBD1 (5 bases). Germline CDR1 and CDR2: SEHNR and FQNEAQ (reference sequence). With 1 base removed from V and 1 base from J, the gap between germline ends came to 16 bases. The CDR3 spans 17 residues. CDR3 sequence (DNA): TGTGCCAGCAGCTTAGGGCGGGGGACTAACAATAACTATGGCTACACCTTC. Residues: CASSLGRGTNNNYGYTF.

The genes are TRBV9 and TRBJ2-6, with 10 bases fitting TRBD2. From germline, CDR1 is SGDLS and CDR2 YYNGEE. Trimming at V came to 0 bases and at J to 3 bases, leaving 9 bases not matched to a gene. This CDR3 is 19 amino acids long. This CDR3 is CASSVVISGGASGANVLTF. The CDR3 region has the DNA TGTGCCAGCAGCGTAGTTATAAGCGGGGGGGCCAGTGGGGCCAACGTCCTGACTTTC. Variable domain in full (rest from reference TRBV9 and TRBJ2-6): DSGVTQTPKHLITATGQRVTLRCSPRSGDLSVYWYQQSLDQGLQFLIQYYNGEERAKGNILERFSAQQFPDLHSELNLSSLELGDSALYFCASSVVISGGASGANVLTFGAGSRLTVL.

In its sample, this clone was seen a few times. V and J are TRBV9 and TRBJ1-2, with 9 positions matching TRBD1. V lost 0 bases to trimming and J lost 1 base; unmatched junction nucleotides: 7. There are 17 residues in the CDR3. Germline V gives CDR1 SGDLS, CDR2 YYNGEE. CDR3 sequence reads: CASSVAQSGQGNYGYTF. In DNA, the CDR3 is TGTGCCAGCAGCGTAGCGCAGTCGGGACAGGGTAACTATGGCTACACCTTC.